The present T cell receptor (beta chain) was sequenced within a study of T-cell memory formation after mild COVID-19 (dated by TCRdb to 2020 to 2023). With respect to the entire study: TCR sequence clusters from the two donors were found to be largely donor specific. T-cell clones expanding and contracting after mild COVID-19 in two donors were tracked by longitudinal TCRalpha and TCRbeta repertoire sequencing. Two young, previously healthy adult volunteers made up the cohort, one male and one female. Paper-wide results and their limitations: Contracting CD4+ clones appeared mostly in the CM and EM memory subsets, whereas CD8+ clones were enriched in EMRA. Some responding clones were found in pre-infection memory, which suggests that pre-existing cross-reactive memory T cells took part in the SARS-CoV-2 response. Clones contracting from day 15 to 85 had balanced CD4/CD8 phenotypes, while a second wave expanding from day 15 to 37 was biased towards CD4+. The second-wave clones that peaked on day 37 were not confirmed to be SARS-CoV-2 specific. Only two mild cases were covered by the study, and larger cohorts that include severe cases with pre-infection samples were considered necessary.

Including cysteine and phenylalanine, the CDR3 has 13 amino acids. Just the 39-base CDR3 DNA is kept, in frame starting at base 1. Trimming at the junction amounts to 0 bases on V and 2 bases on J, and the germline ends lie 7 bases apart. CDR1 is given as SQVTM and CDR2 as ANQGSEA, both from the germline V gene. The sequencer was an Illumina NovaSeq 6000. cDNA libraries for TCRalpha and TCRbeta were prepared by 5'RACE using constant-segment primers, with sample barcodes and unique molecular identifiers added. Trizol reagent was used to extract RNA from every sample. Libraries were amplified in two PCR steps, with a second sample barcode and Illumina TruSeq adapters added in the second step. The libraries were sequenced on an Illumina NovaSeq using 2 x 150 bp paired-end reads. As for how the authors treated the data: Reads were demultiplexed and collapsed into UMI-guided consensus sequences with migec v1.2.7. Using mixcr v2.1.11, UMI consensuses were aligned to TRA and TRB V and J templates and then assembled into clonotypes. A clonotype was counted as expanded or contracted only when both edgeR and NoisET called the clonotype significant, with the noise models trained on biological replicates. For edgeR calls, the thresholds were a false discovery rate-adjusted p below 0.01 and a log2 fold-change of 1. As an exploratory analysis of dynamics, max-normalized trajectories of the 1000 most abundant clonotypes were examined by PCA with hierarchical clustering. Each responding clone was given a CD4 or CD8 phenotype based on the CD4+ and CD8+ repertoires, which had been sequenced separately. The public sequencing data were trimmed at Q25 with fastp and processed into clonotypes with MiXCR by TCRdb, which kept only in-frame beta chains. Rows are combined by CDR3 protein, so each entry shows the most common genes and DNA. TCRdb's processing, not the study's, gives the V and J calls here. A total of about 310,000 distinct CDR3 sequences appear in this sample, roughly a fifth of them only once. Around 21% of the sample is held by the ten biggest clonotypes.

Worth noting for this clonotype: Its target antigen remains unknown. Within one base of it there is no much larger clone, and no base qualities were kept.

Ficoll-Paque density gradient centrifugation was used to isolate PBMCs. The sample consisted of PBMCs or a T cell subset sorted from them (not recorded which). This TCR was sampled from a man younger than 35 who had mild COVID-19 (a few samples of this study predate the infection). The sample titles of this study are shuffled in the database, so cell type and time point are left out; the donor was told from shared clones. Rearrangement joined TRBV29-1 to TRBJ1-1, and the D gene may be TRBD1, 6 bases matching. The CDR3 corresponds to CSVEEQGNTEAFF. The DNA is TGCAGCGTTGAAGAACAGGGAAACACTGAAGCTTTCTTT.